The next 10 T cell receptor beta chains were all read from a single sample in a study of T cell responses to AZD1222 COVID-19 vaccine. Here immunoSEQ multiplex PCR was the method, and the copy in TCRdb shows in-frame clones only, minus some. The sample carries over 90,000 clones, about 90% recorded once. The input for sequencing was peripheral blood, taken on day 0 of AZD1222 vaccination. These receptors were taken from an adult in good health.

A few counts support this clone. This chain links TRBV4-1 with TRBJ1-2, with 7 bases aligning to TRBD1. CDR3 size: 16 residues. The V and J ends lost 0 bases and 14 bases, in that order; junction bases with no gene match: 18. Germline CDR1 and CDR2: MGHRA and YSYEKL. Here the CDR3 DNA reads TGCGCCAGCAGCCAAGATTTCGGGGGACAGCCCGGTGGAGTAACCTTC. Encoded protein: CASSQDFGGQPGGVTF.

The genes are TRBV19 and TRBJ1-2; D gene uncertain. Trimming removed 3 bases from V and 4 bases from J, with 9 bases in between. CDR1 and CDR2 from the germline V gene are LNHDA and SQIVND (reference sequence). The CDR3 loop spans 13 amino acids. CDR3 DNA sequence: TGTGCCAGTAGTATGGGTTGGCGCTATGGCTACACCTTC. Protein product: CASSMGWRYGYTF.

This chain links TRBV18 with TRBJ1-1; D is undetermined. Trimming removed 0 bases from V and 4 bases from J, with 9 bases in between. This CDR3 spans 14 amino acids. Germline V gene data show CDR1 as KGHSH and CDR2 as LQKENI. The CDR3 sequence: CASSPPSSGTEAFF. The CDR3 DNA sequence: TGTGCCAGCTCACCACCGTCCTCGGGCACTGAAGCTTTCTTT.

V and J are TRBV7-2 and TRBJ1-1, with 7 bases identical to TRBD1. Germline values: CDR1 SGHTA, CDR2 FQGNSA. The CDR3 spans 17 residues. The V segment lost 5 bases and the J segment 3 bases; nucleotides outside the gene matches: 15. This chain's CDR3 is CASSPNDRAFGDTEAFF. DNA of the CDR3: TGTGCCAGCAGCCCAAACGACAGGGCGTTTGGAGACACTGAAGCTTTCTTT.

The chain employs TRBV19 and TRBJ2-7; D is undetermined. With 0 bases removed from V and 2 bases from J, the gap between germline ends came to 8 bases. In germline, CDR1 is LNHDA, CDR2 SQIVND (reference sequence). This CDR3 has 14 residues. DNA for the CDR3: TGTGCCAGTAGTATAGATCAACAGACCTACGAGCAGTACTTC. Its translation: CASSIDQQTYEQYF.

J is TRBJ2-2 and V is TRBV7-8, with D perhaps TRBD1 or TRBD2 (5 bases each). Trimming shortened V by 0 bases and J by 4 bases, and 15 bases separated the two germline ends. Germline lookup yields CDR1 SGHVS and CDR2 FQNEAQ. The CDR3 covers 17 residues. The CDR3 nucleotides read TGTGCCAGCAGCTTAGCCCGAATACCGGGGCTCACCGGGGAGCTGTTTTTT. It specifies CASSLARIPGLTGELFF.

The CDR3 region is CASSLLAGSNEQFF. CDR3 nucleotides: TGTGCCAGCAGTTTGCTAGCGGGGTCCAATGAGCAGTTCTTC. The chain joins TRBV27 to TRBJ2-1; 9 bases map to TRBD2. The CDR3 covers 14 residues. Germline loops: CDR1 MNHEY, CDR2 SMNVEV (reference sequence). Unmatched junction bases numbered 3, after V lost 3 bases and J lost 6 bases.

The V call is TRBV21-1, the J call TRBJ2-4. TRBV21-1 is annotated as a pseudogene. This CDR3 contains 12 residues. The CDR3 reads CACAAQKNIQYF. DNA for the CDR3: TGTGCCTGTGCGGCACAGAAAAACATTCAGTACTTC.

The chain joins TRBV18 to TRBJ1-2, with a weak D call TRBD1 (5 bases). The CDR3 spans 14 residues. Germline CDR1 is KGHSH and CDR2 is LQKENI. V lost 3 bases to trimming and J lost 8 bases, with 16 bases between them. The CDR3 here is CASSPGGNRYGYTF. The CDR3 nucleotides are TGTGCCAGCTCACCTGGGGGAAATAGGTACGGCTACACCTTC.

The J gene is TRBJ2-7, the V gene TRBV7-9, with D unresolved. The length of the CDR3 is 14 residues. V was trimmed by 0 bases and J by 3 bases, leaving 9 bases between them. Germline V gene data show CDR1 as SEHNR and CDR2 as FQNEAQ (reference sequence). The CDR3 region has the DNA TGTGCCAGCAGCTTAGCGAACAGCATCTACGAGCAGTACTTC. It translates to CASSLANSIYEQYF.